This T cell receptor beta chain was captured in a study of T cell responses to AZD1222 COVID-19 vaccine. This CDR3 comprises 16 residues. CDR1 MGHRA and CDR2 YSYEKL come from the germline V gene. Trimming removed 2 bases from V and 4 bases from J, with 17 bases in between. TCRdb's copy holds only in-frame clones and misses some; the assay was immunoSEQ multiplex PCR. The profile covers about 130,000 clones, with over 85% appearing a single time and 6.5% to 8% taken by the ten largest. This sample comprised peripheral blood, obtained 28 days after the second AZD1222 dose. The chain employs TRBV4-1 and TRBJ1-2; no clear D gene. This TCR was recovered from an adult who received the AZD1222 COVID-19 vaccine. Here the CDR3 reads CASSQYPNQVSYGYTF. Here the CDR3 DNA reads TGCGCCAGCAGCCAATACCCAAACCAGGTTAGCTATGGCTACACCTTC.